This T cell receptor (beta chain) was sequenced in a study of cytomegalovirus exposure and HLA in healthy donors. Findings and caveats of the study: Most TCR sequences were rare, but some public TCRs occurred in many donors.

Notes on this clone: Its antigen is not identified.

Both 60 Vbeta primers and 13 Jbeta primers went into the PCR. The repertoire was sequenced with immunoSEQ multiplex PCR; TCRdb's copy has only in-frame clones and lacks some. The sample consists of some 150,000 clones, approximately 80% of them appearing once. The sequence derives from a woman aged 25 to 39 in good health and CMV-seronegative. The sequencing input was PBMCs.

CDR3 DNA: TGCGCCAGCAGCCAAGGGGCCCTCCGGGACAGACGCGACGAGCAGTACTTC. Its translation: CASSQGALRDRRDEQYF. The chain uses TRBV4-1 and TRBJ2-7; 7 nucleotides line up with TRBD1. With 1 base clipped from V and 5 bases from J, the junction kept 14 bases outside the gene matches. Germline V lookup: CDR1 MGHRA, CDR2 YSYEKL. This CDR3 has 17 amino acids.